The clone carrying this TCR beta chain was seen a few times. The antigen is unknown. This record comes from a study of T-cell memory formation after mild COVID-19. V gave up 4 bases and J gave up 5 bases, with 12 bases separating them. Germline lookup yields CDR1 DFQATT and CDR2 SNEGSKA (reference sequence). This CDR3 contains 13 residues. Broader study findings: CD4+ clones that contracted lay mainly in CM and EM; CD8+ ones lay in EMRA.

cDNA libraries for TCR alpha and TCR beta, carrying sample barcodes and UMIs, came from 5'RACE with constant-segment primers. MiXCR, run by TCRdb on the 5' RACE reads, gives a single entry per CDR3 protein. The data contain approximately 480,000 distinct CDR3 sequences, around a sixth of them singletons. The J gene is TRBJ2-1, the V gene TRBV20-1; D unresolved. Sequenced input: PBMCs or a T cell subset sorted from them (not recorded which). This receptor was taken from an adult woman who had mild COVID-19 (a few samples of this study predate the infection). Cell type and time point are not known. The CDR3 DNA sequence: TGCAGTGCTATGAGAGGATACGACAATGAGCAGTTCTTC. Translation gives CSAMRGYDNEQFF.